The 28 T cell receptor beta chains given below trace back to one sample, sequenced in a study of early T cells in non-severe SARS-CoV-2 infection. MiXCR, applied by TCRdb to the 5' RACE reads, yields one record per CDR3 protein. The sample has about 85,000 distinct CDR3 sequences, about 15% seen once. Sequenced input: whole blood. These receptors came from an adult who was a healthcare worker with PCR-confirmed SARS-CoV-2 infection or an uninfected control (not recorded which).

The rearrangement uses TRBV19 and TRBJ2-1; tentatively, D is TRBD1 or TRBD2 (5 bases each). In germline, CDR1 is LNHDA, CDR2 SQIVND (reference sequence). V was clipped by 5 bases and J by 3 bases, with 14 bases between them. This CDR3 spans 15 amino acids. For the CDR3, the DNA is TGTGCCAGTAGTGTCGGGACGAGTCGCTACAATGAGCAGTTCTTC. Translated: CASSVGTSRYNEQFF.

The V call is TRBV20-1, the J call TRBJ2-1, with 7 bases matching TRBD2. Germline V gene lookup returns CDR1 DFQATT and CDR2 SNEGSKA (reference sequence). Germline trimming cut 6 bases from V and 8 bases from J; bases unmatched to any gene: 10. CDR3 length equals 13 residues. The CDR3 sequence is CSARAGVLYEQFF. In DNA, the CDR3 is TGCAGTGCAAGGGCGGGAGTTTTGTATGAGCAGTTCTTC.

V usage is TRBV20-1 and J usage is TRBJ1-6, with unresolved D. Trimming left V 4 bases short and J 3 bases short, with 10 bases between. Germline assignment: CDR1 DFQATT and CDR2 SNEGSKA (reference sequence). The CDR3 runs 14 residues. CDR3 nucleotides: TGCAGTGCTATTTTGGTCAACTATAATTCACCCCTCCACTTT. Protein: CSAILVNYNSPLHF.

This clonotype was seen only a few times. An end of the junction does not agree with germline; a read error may underlie this. V usage is TRBV13 and J usage is TRBJ2-1; 10 bases are shared with TRBD1. The CDR3 totals 13 residues. Germline V gives CDR1 PRHDT, CDR2 FYEKMQ (reference sequence). The CDR3 DNA sequence: TGTGCCAGCAGCCAAACGGACAGGGGGACTAGGGGCTTC. It yields the protein CASSQTDRGTRGF.

V usage is TRBV29-1 and J usage is TRBJ2-7, with a weak D call TRBD2 (6 bases). The V end was cut by 2 bases, the J end by 4 bases, with 15 bases between. The CDR3 runs 14 residues. Germline loops: CDR1 SQVTM, CDR2 ANQGSEA. The CDR3 DNA reads TGCAGCGTTGAATGGGGGGTCTCACCTTACGAGCAGTACTTC. Translation gives CSVEWGVSPYEQYF.

The sample holds many counts of this clonotype. The rearrangement joins TRBV12-3 or TRBV12-4 to TRBJ2-5, with TRBD1 identical over 10 bases. This CDR3 region has 13 residues. V trimming: 10 bases; J trimming: 3 bases; junction bases outside the gene matches: 5. Here the CDR3 reads CATATGGEETQYF. The CDR3 bases are TGTGCCACCGCGACAGGGGGCGAAGAGACCCAGTACTTC.

The chain uses TRBV4-1 and TRBJ1-1, with 12 bases fitting TRBD1. In germline, CDR1 is MGHRA, CDR2 YSYEKL. This CDR3 region has 18 residues. V was clipped by 3 bases and J by 6 bases; unmatched bases: 14. The CDR3 sequence: CASSHPPGQGAIGAEAFF. The CDR3 coding sequence is TGCGCCAGCAGCCACCCGCCGGGACAGGGGGCCATCGGGGCTGAAGCTTTCTTT.

There are many counts of this clonotype. The chain couples TRBV5-1 to TRBJ2-3; TRBD2 agrees at 11 bases. Losses at the gene ends were 5 bases for V and 4 bases for J; bases not matched to a gene: 12. The length of the CDR3 is 17 residues. From germline, CDR1 is SGHRS and CDR2 YFSETQ. CDR3 nucleotide sequence: TGCGCCAGCAGAGTGCTAGCGGGAGGAATGGGTGCAGATACGCAGTATTTT. Its protein product is CASRVLAGGMGADTQYF.

This clonotype was recorded a few times. The chain is built from TRBV6-5 and TRBJ2-6; unclear D gene. This CDR3 is built from 14 residues. Trimming removed 9 bases at V and 1 base at J, with 10 bases between. CDR1 is MNHEY and CDR2 is SVGAGI in the germline V gene. The CDR3 bases are TGTGCCAGTCGAGTTGGATCTGGGGCCAACGTCCTGACTTTC. It translates to CASRVGSGANVLTF.

This chain joins TRBV9 and TRBJ2-3, with D perhaps matching TRBD2 (5 bases). Trimming removed 0 bases at V and 6 bases at J, with 8 bases between. CDR1 is SGDLS, CDR2 YYNGEE, per germline. The CDR3 runs 13 residues. CDR3 bases: TGTGCCAGCAGCGTAGAAGGACTGGATACGCAGTATTTT. Its protein product is CASSVEGLDTQYF. The variable domain in full, with the rest retrieved from reference TRBV9 and TRBJ2-3, is DSGVTQTPKHLITATGQRVTLRCSPRSGDLSVYWYQQSLDQGLQFLIQYYNGEERAKGNILERFSAQQFPDLHSELNLSSLELGDSALYFCASSVEGLDTQYFGPGTRLTVL.

This clonotype was seen more than once but under ten times. In nucleotides, the CDR3 is TGTGCCAGCAGGGTTAGCCTATCCTACAATGAGCAGTTCTTC. This gives the protein CASRVSLSYNEQFF. The chain is built from TRBV27 and TRBJ2-1; D is uncertain. V lost 6 bases, J lost 1 base, and 10 bases lay in between. CDR1 and CDR2 from the germline V gene are MNHEY and SMNVEV (reference sequence). The CDR3 extends over 14 amino acids.

This clonotype was seen a handful of times. The rearrangement joins TRBV11-2 to TRBJ2-1; D is possibly TRBD1 or TRBD2 (6 bases each). CDR1 and CDR2 from the germline V gene are SGHAT and FQNNGV. The CDR3 is 14 amino acids. Between the trimmed V and J ends, which lost 1 base and 7 bases, there was a span of 11 bases. The CDR3 here is CASSLAGAWNEQFF. The CDR3 nucleotides read TGTGCCAGCAGCTTAGCGGGGGCCTGGAATGAGCAGTTCTTC.

The rearrangement links TRBV20-1 to TRBJ2-1; D gene uncertain. The length of the CDR3 is 12 residues. V was trimmed by 6 bases and J by 9 bases, leaving 15 bases between them. From germline, CDR1 is DFQATT and CDR2 SNEGSKA (reference sequence). CDR3 sequence: CSADQATGEQFF. As DNA, the CDR3 is TGCAGTGCGGACCAGGCGACCGGTGAGCAGTTCTTC.

The chain employs TRBV28 and TRBJ2-7, with no clear D. V gave up 5 bases and J gave up 4 bases, with 12 bases separating them. Germline CDR1 reads MDHEN; CDR2 reads SYDVKM. The CDR3 runs 13 residues. In DNA form, the CDR3 reads TGTGCCAGCAGTCGACTGGGCCCTTACGAGCAGTACTTC. It encodes CASSRLGPYEQYF. Using reference TRBV28 and TRBJ2-7 for the parts outside the CDR3, the full variable domain is DVKVTQSSRYLVKRTGEKVFLECVQDMDHENMFWYRQDPGLGLRLIYFSYDVKMKEKGDIPEGYSVSREKKERFSLILESASTNQTSMYLCASSRLGPYEQYFGPGTRLTVT.

This clonotype was recorded a few times. The rearrangement joins TRBV6-1 to TRBJ2-5; 13 bases align to TRBD2. The CDR3 totals 15 residues. Germline assignment: CDR1 MNHNS and CDR2 SASEGT. Trimming took 4 bases from V and 5 from J; bases not matched to a gene: 4. CDR3 sequence: CASSVGLAGSETQYF. Here the CDR3 DNA reads TGTGCCAGCAGTGTGGGACTAGCGGGGAGTGAGACCCAGTACTTC.

The chain links TRBV14 to TRBJ2-1; 10 bases are shared with TRBD2. Germline CDR1 is SGHDN and CDR2 is FVKESK. V lost 4 bases and J lost 3; bases outside the gene matches: 3. This CDR3 is 15 amino acids long. The CDR3 DNA is TGTGCCAGCAGCCGGACTAGCGGATTCTACAATGAGCAGTTCTTC. Translated: CASSRTSGFYNEQFF.

This clonotype was recorded a few times. This chain joins TRBV28 and TRBJ2-1; 7 bases line up with TRBD2. From germline, CDR1 is MDHEN and CDR2 SYDVKM. The CDR3 is 14 residues long. Trimming took 3 bases from V and 6 from J; bases not matched to a gene: 5. CDR3 sequence reads: CASSLGGALNEQFF. DNA for the CDR3: TGTGCCAGCAGTTTGGGAGGGGCCCTCAATGAGCAGTTCTTC.

The chain uses TRBV5-1 and TRBJ2-5, with D possibly matching TRBD1 (6 bases). The CDR3 is made up of 15 amino acids. V was trimmed by 3 bases and J by 5 bases, leaving 17 bases between them. The germline CDR1 and CDR2 sequences are SGHRS and YFSETQ. Here the CDR3 reads CASSSLGGTMETQYF. The CDR3 nucleotides read TGCGCCAGCAGCTCCCTAGGGGGAACGATGGAGACCCAGTACTTC.

This clonotype has a handful of counts. This chain connects TRBV29-1 to TRBJ2-2; D not resolved. CDR1 and CDR2 (germline): SQVTM, ANQGSEA. Trimming cost V 5 bases and J 1 base, with 8 bases left between them. The CDR3 extends over 13 amino acids. For the CDR3, the DNA is TGCAGCGTTCGCAAGGAGAACACCGGGGAGCTGTTTTTT. It codes for CSVRKENTGELFF.

DNA for the CDR3: TGTGCCAGCAGCCATTCGACAGGGGGGAATTCACCCCTCCACTTT. Amino acid sequence: CASSHSTGGNSPLHF. V usage is TRBV7-9 and J usage is TRBJ1-6, with 9 bases aligning to TRBD1. Germline V gene data show CDR1 as SEHNR and CDR2 as FQNEAQ (reference sequence). The CDR3 runs to 15 residues. The junction had 6 bases not matched to a gene; V was cut back by 5 bases and J by 7 bases.

The sample holds many counts of this clonotype. This chain uses TRBV13 with TRBJ2-1; 8 bases match TRBD2. The junction had 7 bases not matched to a gene; V was cut back by 5 bases and J by 1 base. The germline V gene encodes CDR1 PRHDT and CDR2 FYEKMQ (reference sequence). CDR3 length equals 16 residues. CDR3 amino acids: CASSPKREWSYNEQFF. The CDR3 DNA is TGTGCCAGCAGCCCTAAGCGGGAGTGGTCCTACAATGAGCAGTTCTTC.

In its sample, this clonotype was seen a few times. The gene calls are TRBV7-3 and TRBJ2-1; 10 nucleotides agree with TRBD2. Trimming took 2 bases from V and 0 from J; bases not matched to a gene: 7. Germline CDR1 reads SGHTA; CDR2 reads FQGTGA. The CDR3 has 18 amino acids. DNA of the CDR3: TGTGCCAGCAGCTTAGGGCCAGCGGGGGGGTACTCCTACAATGAGCAGTTCTTC. Translated, it gives CASSLGPAGGYSYNEQFF.

This clonotype was counted only a few times. V is TRBV29-1 and J is TRBJ2-7, with 10 positions matching TRBD1. The CDR3 loop spans 12 amino acids. Germline V lookup: CDR1 SQVTM, CDR2 ANQGSEA. CDR3 nucleotides: TGCATGGCCCTACGGACAGGGGGCGAGCAGTACTTC. Residues: CMALRTGGEQYF.

V gene TRBV29-1 combines with J gene TRBJ2-3; 11 bases map to TRBD1. Germline V CDR1 and CDR2: SQVTM, ANQGSEA. The V gene end was trimmed by 3 bases and the J gene end by 3 bases; junction bases not matched to a gene: 5. This CDR3 contains 15 residues. The DNA for the CDR3 is TGCAGCGTTGAGGTGGACAGGGGGCTTACAGATACGCAGTATTTT. This translates into CSVEVDRGLTDTQYF.

In its sample, this clonotype was seen many times. The J gene is TRBJ2-7, the V gene TRBV20-1; D is possibly TRBD1 (6 bases). Per germline, CDR1 DFQATT and CDR2 SNEGSKA (reference sequence). V was clipped by 3 bases and J by 2 bases, with 14 bases between them. The CDR3 covers 14 residues. Here the CDR3 reads CSARYRVSTYEQYF. CDR3 DNA: TGCAGTGCTAGGTACAGGGTTTCTACCTACGAGCAGTACTTC.

The chain links TRBV6-2 or TRBV6-3 to TRBJ1-5; TRBD1 might be the D (6 bases). Per the germline V gene, CDR1 is MNHEY and CDR2 is SVGEGT. V was pared by 2 bases and J by 4 bases, with 15 bases between. This CDR3 spans 16 amino acids. The CDR3 DNA follows: TGTGCCAGCAGTTACGGGGGGGGGCGAGCAAATCAGCCCCAGCATTTT. It translates to CASSYGGGRANQPQHF.

This chain links TRBV2 with TRBJ2-2, with 7 bases matching TRBD2. The CDR3 extends over 15 amino acids. The ends lost 10 bases at V and 2 bases at J; junction bases unmatched: 10. CDR1 SNHLY and CDR2 FYNNEI come from the germline V gene. The CDR3 bases are TGTGCCACGAAACCGGGACTACCCAACACCGGGGAGCTGTTTTTT. Amino acids: CATKPGLPNTGELFF. Complete variable domain (other parts from reference TRBV2 and TRBJ2-2): EPEVTQTPSHQVTQMGQEVILRCVPISNHLYFYWYRQILGQKVEFLVSFYNNEISEKSEIFDDQFSVERPDGSNFTLKIRSTKLEDSAMYFCATKPGLPNTGELFFGEGSRLTVL.

The chain uses TRBV5-6 and TRBJ1-1; TRBD1 might be the D (6 bases). V dropped 7 bases and J dropped 1 base, with 11 bases sitting between them. The CDR3 extends over 13 amino acids. Germline CDR1 reads SGHDT; CDR2 reads YYEEEE. The CDR3 is CASSGQRNTEAFF. CDR3 DNA sequence: TGTGCCAGCTCCGGACAGAGGAACACTGAAGCTTTCTTT.